What follows describes a single T cell receptor beta chain. Libraries were prepared by immunoSEQ multiplex PCR; TCRdb keeps only in-frame clonotypes and omits some of them. The sample has 45,000 to 60,000 clones, 70% to 85% seen once. The CDR3 runs to 14 residues. The V and J ends lost 4 bases and 4 bases respectively, with 12 bases between them. Germline CDR1 SGHDT, CDR2 YYEEEE. This specimen belongs to a study of blood T cell repertoires in COVID-19. Cohorts were determined from participant-reported clinical history. This TCR derives from a woman aged 45-60 years with acute COVID-19. This sequence joins TRBV5-6 and TRBJ1-3; the D is unclear. Sequencing was done on a sample of PBMCs or T cells enriched from blood (not recorded which). The CDR3 reads CASSPGGLGNTIYF. The CDR3 bases are TGTGCCAGCAGCCCCGGCGGGCTGGGAAACACCATATATTTT.